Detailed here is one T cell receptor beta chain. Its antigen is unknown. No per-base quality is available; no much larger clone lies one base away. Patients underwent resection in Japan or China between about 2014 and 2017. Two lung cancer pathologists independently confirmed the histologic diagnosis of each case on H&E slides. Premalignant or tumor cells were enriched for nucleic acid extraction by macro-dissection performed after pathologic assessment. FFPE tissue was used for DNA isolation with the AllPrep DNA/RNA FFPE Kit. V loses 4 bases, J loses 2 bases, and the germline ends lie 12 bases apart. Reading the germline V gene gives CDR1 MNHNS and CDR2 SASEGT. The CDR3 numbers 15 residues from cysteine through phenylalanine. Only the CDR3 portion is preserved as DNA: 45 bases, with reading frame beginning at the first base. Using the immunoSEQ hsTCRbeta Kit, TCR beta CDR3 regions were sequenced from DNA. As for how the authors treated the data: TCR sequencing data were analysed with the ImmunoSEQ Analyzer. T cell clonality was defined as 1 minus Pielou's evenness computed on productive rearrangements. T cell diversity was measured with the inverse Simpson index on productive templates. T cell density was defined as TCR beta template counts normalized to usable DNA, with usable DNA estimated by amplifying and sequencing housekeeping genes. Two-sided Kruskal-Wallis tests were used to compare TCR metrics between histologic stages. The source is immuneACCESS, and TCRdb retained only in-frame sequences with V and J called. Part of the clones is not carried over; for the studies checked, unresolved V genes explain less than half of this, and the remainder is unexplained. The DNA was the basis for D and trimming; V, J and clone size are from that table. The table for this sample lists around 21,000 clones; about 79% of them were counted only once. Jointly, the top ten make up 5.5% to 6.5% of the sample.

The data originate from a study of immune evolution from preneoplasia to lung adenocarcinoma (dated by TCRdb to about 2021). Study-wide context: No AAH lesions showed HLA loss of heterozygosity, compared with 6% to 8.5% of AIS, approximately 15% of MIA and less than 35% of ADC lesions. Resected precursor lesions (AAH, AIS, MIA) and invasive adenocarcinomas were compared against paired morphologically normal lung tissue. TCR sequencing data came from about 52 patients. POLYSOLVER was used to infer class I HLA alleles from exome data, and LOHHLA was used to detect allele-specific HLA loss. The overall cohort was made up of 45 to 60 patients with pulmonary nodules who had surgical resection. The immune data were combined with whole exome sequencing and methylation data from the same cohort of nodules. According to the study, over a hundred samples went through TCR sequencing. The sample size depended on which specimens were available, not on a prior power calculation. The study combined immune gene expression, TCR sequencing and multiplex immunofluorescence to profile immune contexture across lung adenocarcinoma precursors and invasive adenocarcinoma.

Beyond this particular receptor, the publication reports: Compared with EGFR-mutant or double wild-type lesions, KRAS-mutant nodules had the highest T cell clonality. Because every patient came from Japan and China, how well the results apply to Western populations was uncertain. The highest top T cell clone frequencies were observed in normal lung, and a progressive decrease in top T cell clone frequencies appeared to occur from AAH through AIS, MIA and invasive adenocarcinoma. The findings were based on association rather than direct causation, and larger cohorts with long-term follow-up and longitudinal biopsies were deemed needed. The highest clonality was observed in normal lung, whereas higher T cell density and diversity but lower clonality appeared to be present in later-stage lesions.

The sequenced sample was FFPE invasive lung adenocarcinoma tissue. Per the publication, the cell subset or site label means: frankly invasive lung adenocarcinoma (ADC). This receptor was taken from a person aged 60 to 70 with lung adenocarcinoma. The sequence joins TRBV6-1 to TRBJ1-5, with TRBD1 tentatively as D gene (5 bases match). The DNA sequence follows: TGTGCCAGCAGTGGAAGTTGGGGGGGCAATCAGCCCCAGCATTTT. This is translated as CASSGSWGGNQPQHF.